This entry features one T cell receptor beta chain sequence. Antigen unknown. A read error may explain this, as a much larger clone is one base away. The record originates from a study of molecular identifiers for immune sequencing clone quantification. Broader study findings: Spiked Jurkat TCR RNA equivalent to one cell reportedly surfaced among roughly 1 million naive cells.

CDR1 is MNHEY, CDR2 SMNVEV, per germline (reference sequence). The CDR3 is 13 amino acids. The sorting of naive CD8 T cells used the CD8+CD4-CCR7+CD45RA+ phenotype. Via MiXCR, TCRdb re-called the PCR reads, giving one row per CDR3 protein. This sample has 550,000 to 750,000 distinct CDR3 sequences, with just under 20% found just once. The chain employs TRBV27 and TRBJ1-2; 9 nucleotides line up with TRBD1. The sequence came from a human donor in good health. Some libraries in this study had Jurkat cell RNA spiked in. The sequenced sample consisted of naive CD8+ T cells from blood, with Jurkat cell RNA spiked in. Subset meaning: FACS-sorted CD8+CD4-CCR7+CD45RA+ naive T cells. The CDR3 spells CTSSLGQGHGYTF. In DNA, the CDR3 is TGTACCAGCTCCCTTGGACAGGGGCATGGCTACACCTTC.